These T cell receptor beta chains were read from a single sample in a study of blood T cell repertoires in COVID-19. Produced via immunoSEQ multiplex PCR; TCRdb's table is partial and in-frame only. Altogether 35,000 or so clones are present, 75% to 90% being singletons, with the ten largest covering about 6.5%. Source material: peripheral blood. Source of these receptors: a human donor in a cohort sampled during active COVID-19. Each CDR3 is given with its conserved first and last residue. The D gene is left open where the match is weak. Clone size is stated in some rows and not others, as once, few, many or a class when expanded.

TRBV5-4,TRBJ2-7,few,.,TGTGCCAGCAGCCCTGGAGGGGGGGCGGCCTACGAGCAGTACTTC,CASSPGGGAAYEQYF
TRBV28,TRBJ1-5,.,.,TGTGCCAGCAGTTCCTCAGGGGAGGGACGCCAGCCCCAGCATTTT,CASSSSGEGRQPQHF
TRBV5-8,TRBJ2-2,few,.,TGTGCCAGCAGCTGGGCGGGACAGCCGGGCGGGGAGCTGTTTTTT,CASSWAGQPGGELFF
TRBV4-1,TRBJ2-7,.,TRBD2,TGCGCCAGCAGTTTAATAGCGGGGACCTCCTACGAGCAGTACTTC,CASSLIAGTSYEQYF
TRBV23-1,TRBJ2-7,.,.,TGCGCCAGCAGTCGGCGGGAGCAGTACTTC,CASSRREQYF
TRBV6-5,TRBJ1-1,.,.,TGTGCCAGCAGCCTGGGCCTGGGAGCTTTCTTT,CASSLGLGAFF
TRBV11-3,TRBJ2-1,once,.,TGTGCCAGCAGCTTTAGGGGCGCCTACAATGAGCAGTTCTTC,CASSFRGAYNEQFF
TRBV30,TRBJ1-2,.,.,TGTGCCTGGCGACTGGCGGAGATCTATGGCTACACCTTC,CAWRLAEIYGYTF
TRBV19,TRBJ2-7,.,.,TGTGCCAGTAGTATAGAACCCGGGACTCCCAGTATTGTAGTAACTACCTACGAGCAGTACTTC,CASSIEPGTPSIVVTTYEQYF
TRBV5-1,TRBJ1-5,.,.,TGCGCCAGCAGCTTGTCCACAGATAGCAATCAGCCCCAGCATTTT,CASSLSTDSNQPQHF
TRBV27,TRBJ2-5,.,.,TGTGGGGTAGGGGTCCAAGAGACCCAGTACTTC,CGVGVQETQYF
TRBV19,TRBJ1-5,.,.,TGTGCCAGTAGTGGTCGACAGCGCAATCAGCCCCAGCATTTT,CASSGRQRNQPQHF
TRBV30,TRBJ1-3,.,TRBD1,TGTGCCTGGAGTGTATCAGGGGGTGGAAACACCATATATTTT,CAWSVSGGGNTIYF
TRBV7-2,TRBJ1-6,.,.,TGTGCCAGCAGCTTAGTTGCGGGGCAGAGCCTCCACTTT,CASSLVAGQSLHF
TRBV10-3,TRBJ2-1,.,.,TGTGCCGCCCACTCTTACAATGAGCAGTTCTTC,CAAHSYNEQFF
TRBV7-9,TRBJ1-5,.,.,TGTGCCAGCAGCTTAGATGGCTCAGGGCCAAATCAGCCCCAGCATTTT,CASSLDGSGPNQPQHF
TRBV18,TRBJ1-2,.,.,TGTGCCAGCTCCCAACTCCGTGATGGCTACACCTTC,CASSQLRDGYTF
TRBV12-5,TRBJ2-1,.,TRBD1,TGTGCTAGTGGTTCGGGACAGAGCTCCTACAATGAGCAGTTCTTC,CASGSGQSSYNEQFF
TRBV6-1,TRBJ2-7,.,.,TGTGCCAGCAGTGAAGGAGGGCCCTCCTACGAGCAGTACTTC,CASSEGGPSYEQYF
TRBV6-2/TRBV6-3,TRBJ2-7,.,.,TGTGCCAGCAGTTACTCGCTATCTTCTACCCTCGAGCAGTACTTC,CASSYSLSSTLEQYF
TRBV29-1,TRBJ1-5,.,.,TGCAGCGTCGGCGACAGAAATCAGCCCCAGCATTTT,CSVGDRNQPQHF
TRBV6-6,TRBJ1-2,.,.,TGTGCCAGCAGTTACGGGGGCGCTACTGGCTACACCTTC,CASSYGGATGYTF
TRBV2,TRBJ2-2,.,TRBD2,TGTGCCAGCAGTGAAAGCGGGGGGGCGAACACCGGGGAGCTGTTTTTT,CASSESGGANTGELFF